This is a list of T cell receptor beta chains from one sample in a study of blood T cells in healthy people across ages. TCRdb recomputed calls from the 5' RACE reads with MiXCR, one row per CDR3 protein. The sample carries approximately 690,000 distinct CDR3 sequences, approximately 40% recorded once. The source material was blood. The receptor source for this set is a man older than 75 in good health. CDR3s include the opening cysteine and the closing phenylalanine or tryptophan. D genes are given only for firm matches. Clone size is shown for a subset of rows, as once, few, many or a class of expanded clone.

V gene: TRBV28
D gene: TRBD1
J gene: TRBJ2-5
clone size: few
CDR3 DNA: TGTGCCAGCAGGCTAAACCGAGGACAGGGAAACCAAGAGACCCAGTACTTC
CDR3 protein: CASRLNRGQGNQETQYF

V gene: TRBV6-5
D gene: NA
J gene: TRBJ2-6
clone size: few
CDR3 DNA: TGTGCCAGCAGGGGGGGTGTGTCTGGGGCCAACGTCCTGACTTTC
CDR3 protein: CASRGGVSGANVLTF

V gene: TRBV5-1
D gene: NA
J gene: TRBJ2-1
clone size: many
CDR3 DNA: TGCGCCAGCAGCTTCGTGTCCCAGGGAAATGAGCAGTTCTTC
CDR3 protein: CASSFVSQGNEQFF

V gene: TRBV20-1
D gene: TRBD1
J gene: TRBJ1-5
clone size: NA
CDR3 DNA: TGCAGTGCTAGTAGGGTACAGGGGGCAAATCAGCCCCAGCATTTT
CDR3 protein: CSASRVQGANQPQHF

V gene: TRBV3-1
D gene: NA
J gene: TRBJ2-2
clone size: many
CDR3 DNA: TGTGCCAGCAGCCGATACACCGGGGAGCTGTTTTTT
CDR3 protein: CASSRYTGELFF

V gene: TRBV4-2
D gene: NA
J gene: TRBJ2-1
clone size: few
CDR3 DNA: TGTGCCAGCAGCCAAGTGTTAGCTGGCAATGAGCAGTTCTTC
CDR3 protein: CASSQVLAGNEQFF

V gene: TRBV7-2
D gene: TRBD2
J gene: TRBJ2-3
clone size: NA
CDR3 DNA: TGTGCCAGCAGCTTAGTTGTTGGCGGGAGTAATCCAGATACGCAGTATTTT
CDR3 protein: CASSLVVGGSNPDTQYF

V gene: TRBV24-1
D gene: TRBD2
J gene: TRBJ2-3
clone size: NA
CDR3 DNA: TGTGCCACCAGTGAACCGAGCGGGAGGGCCGGGGATACGCAGTATTTT
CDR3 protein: CATSEPSGRAGDTQYF

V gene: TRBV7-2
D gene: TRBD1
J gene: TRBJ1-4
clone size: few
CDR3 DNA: TGTGCCAGCAGACCGGGACAGGCGAATGAAAAACTGTTTTTT
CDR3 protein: CASRPGQANEKLFF

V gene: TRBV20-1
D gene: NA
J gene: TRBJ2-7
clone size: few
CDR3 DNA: TGCAGTGCTAGCGCTGGGGGGCGTTACGAGCAGTACTTC
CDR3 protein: CSASAGGRYEQYF

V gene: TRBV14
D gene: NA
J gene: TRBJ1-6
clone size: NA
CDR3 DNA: TGTGCCAGCAGCATGGGACGGGGTAATTCACCCCTCCACTTT
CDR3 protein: CASSMGRGNSPLHF

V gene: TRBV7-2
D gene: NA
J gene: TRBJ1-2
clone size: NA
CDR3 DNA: TGTGCCAGCAGCTTCGGCAGCGCGGATGGCTACACCTTC
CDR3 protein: CASSFGSADGYTF

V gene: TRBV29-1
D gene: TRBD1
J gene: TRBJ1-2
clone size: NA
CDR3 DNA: TGCAGCGTTGAGTCTGACAGGGGGCGAAACCGTGGCTACACCTTC
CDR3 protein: CSVESDRGRNRGYTF

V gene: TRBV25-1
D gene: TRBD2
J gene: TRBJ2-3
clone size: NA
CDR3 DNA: TGTGCCAGCAGTGAATACGTAGCGGGACCAAGCACAGATACGCAGTATTTT
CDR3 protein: CASSEYVAGPSTDTQYF

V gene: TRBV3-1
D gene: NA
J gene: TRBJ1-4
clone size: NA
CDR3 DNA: TGTGCCAGCAGCCAAGATGGGCAGCACAATGAAAAACTGTTTTTT
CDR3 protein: CASSQDGQHNEKLFF

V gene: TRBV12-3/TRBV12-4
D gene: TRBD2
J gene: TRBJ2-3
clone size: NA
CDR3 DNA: TGTGCCAGCAGTTTTCGAGCGGGATACACAGATACGCAGTATTTT
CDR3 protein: CASSFRAGYTDTQYF

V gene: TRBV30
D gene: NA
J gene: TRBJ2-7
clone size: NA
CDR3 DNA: TGTGCCTGGGCAGGCGACAGACCCTACGAGCAGTACTTC
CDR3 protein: CAWAGDRPYEQYF

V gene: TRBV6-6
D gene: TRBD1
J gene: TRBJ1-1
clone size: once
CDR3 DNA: TGTGCCAGCTGCTCCGACGGGACAGATTTTCGCACTGAAGCTTTCTTT
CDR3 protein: CASCSDGTDFRTEAFF

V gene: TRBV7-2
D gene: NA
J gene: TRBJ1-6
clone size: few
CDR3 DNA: TGTGCCAGCAGCAAAGGCGGACCCCAGGGTTCACCCCTCCACTTT
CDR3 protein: CASSKGGPQGSPLHF

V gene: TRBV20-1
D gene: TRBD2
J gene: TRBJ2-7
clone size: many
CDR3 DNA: TGCAGTGCTGGGACGGGGGGTTCCGAGCAGTACTTC
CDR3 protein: CSAGTGGSEQYF

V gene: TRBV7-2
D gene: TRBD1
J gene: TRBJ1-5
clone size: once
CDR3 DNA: TGTGCCAGCAGCTTAAGTCAGGGGGTTCAGCCCCAGCATTTT
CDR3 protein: CASSLSQGVQPQHF

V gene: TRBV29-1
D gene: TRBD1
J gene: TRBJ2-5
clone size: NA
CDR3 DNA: TGCAGCGTTGTAGGACAGGGCACCTACAATGAGCAGTACTTC
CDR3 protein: CSVVGQGTYNEQYF

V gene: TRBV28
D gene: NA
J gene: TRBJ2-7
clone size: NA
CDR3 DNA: TGTGCCAGCAGTTTTGACAGCAACCTCGAGCAGTACTTC
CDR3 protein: CASSFDSNLEQYF

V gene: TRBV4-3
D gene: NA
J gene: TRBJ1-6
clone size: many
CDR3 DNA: TGCGCCAGCAGCCCTAGGAACAGCGCGTCGCCCCTCCACTTT
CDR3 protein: CASSPRNSASPLHF

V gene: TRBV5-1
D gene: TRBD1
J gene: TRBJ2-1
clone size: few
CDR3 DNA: TGCGCCAGCAGCTTTTACCCAGGGACAGGGTACAATGAGCAGTTCTTC
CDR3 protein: CASSFYPGTGYNEQFF

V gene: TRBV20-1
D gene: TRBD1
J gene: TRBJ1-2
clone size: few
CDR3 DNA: TGCAGTGCTAGAGAGACAGGGGGCACTTTGGGTGGCTACACCTTC
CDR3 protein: CSARETGGTLGGYTF

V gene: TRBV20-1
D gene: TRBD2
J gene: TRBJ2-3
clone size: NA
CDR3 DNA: TGCAGTGCTGTCCGACTAGCGCCGATAGAGGATACGCAGTATTTT
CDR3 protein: CSAVRLAPIEDTQYF

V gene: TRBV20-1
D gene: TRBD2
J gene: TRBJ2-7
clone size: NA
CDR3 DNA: TGCAGTGCTAGGGGAACTTCCGGCGGGAGCGCCACCTATTACGAGCAGTACTTC
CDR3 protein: CSARGTSGGSATYYEQYF

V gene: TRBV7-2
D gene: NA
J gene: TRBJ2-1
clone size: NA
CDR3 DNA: TGTGCCAGCAGTTCTGGGGCAGTCTACAATGAGCAGTTCTTC
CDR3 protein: CASSSGAVYNEQFF

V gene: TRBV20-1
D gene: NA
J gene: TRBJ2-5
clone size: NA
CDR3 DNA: TGCAGTGCTATGGACCTCGACCGTACCCAAGAGACCCAGTACTTC
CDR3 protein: CSAMDLDRTQETQYF

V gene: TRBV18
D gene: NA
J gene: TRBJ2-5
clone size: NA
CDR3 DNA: TGTGCCAGCTCACCCGTGGCTAGCGTACAAGAGACCCAGTACTTC
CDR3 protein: CASSPVASVQETQYF

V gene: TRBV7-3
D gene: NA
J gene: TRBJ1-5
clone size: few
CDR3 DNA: TGTGCCAGCAGCTTATTTAAAGGTCAGCCCCAGCATTTT
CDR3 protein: CASSLFKGQPQHF

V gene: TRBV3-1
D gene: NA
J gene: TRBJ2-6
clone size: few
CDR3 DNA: TGTGCCAGCAGCCGCCAGGGTGGCGGGGCCAACGTCCTGACTTTC
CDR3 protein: CASSRQGGGANVLTF

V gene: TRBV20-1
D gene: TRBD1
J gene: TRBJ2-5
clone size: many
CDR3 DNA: TGCAGTGCCGGACCTGACAGGGAGCTATTGACCCAGTACTTC
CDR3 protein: CSAGPDRELLTQYF

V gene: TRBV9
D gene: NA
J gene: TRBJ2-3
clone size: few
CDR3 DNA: TGTGCCAGCAGCGTGGAGAGGATCGGGGCAGATACGCAGTATTTT
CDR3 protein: CASSVERIGADTQYF

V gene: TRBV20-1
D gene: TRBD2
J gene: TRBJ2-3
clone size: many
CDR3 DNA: TGCAGTGCACTTACCGGGGGACTAGCGGGAGAGGTAACAGATACGCAGTATTTT
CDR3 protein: CSALTGGLAGEVTDTQYF

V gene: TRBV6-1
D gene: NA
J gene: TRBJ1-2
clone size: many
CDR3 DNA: TGTGCCAGCAGTGAGGCCCAGAGAAACTATGGCTACACCTTC
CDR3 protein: CASSEAQRNYGYTF

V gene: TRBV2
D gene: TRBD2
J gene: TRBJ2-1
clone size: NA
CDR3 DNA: TGTGCCAGCACTATTCTAGCGGCGAGGGGTACCAATGAGCAGTTCTTC
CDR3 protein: CASTILAARGTNEQFF

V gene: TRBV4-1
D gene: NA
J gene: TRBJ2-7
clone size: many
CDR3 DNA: TGCGCCAGCAGCCAAGGACTTGGGTACGAGCAGTACTTC
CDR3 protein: CASSQGLGYEQYF

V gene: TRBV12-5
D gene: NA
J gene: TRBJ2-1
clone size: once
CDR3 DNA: TGTGCTAGTGGTTTGTTCCCGGGCCAAGGGCACAATGAGCAGTTCTTC
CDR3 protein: CASGLFPGQGHNEQFF

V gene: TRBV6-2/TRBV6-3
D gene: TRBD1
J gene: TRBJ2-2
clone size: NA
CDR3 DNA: TGTGCCAGCAGTGTCCAGGGGGCGCCCATCACCGGGGAGCTGTTTTTT
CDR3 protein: CASSVQGAPITGELFF

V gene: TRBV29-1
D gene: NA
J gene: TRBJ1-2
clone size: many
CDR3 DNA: TGCAGCGTAATAGACTCAGGGGTTGGCACCTTC
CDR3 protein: CSVIDSGVGTF

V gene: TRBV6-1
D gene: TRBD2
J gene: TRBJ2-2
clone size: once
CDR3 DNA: TGTGCCAGCAGCTCGCTGAAAGCGGGAGCTAACACCGGGGAGCTGTTTTTT
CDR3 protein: CASSSLKAGANTGELFF

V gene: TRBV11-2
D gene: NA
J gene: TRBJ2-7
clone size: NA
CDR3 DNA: TGTGCCAGCAGCTTACTAGGGGGGGCTGGCTCCTACGAGCAGTACTTC
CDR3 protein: CASSLLGGAGSYEQYF

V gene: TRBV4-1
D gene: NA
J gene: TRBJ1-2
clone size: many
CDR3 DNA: TGCGCCAGCAGCCCCCCCGACAGAGGTCCGGGTGGCTACACCTTC
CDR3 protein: CASSPPDRGPGGYTF

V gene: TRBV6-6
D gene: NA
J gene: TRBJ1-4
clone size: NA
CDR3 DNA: TGTGCCGGCAGTCAAGGATTTGGAACTAATGAAAAACTGTTTTTT
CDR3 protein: CAGSQGFGTNEKLFF

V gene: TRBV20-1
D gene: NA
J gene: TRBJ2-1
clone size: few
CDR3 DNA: TGCAGTGTCCGTGCCGGGACGTACTACAATGAGCAGTTCTTC
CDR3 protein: CSVRAGTYYNEQFF

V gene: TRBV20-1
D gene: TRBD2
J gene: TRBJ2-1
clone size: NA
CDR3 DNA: TGCAGTGCTAGAGATGGGACTAGCGGGGTGGAGCAGTTCTTC
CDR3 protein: CSARDGTSGVEQFF

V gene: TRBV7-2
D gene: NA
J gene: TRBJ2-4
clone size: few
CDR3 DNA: TGTGCCAGCAGCTTAGATAGCCGGAGAAACATTCAGTACTTC
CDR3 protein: CASSLDSRRNIQYF

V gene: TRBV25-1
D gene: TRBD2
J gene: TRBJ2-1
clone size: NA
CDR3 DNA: TGTGCCGGCAGTGACGCTAGCGGGATAAACAATGAGCAGTTCTTC
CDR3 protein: CAGSDASGINNEQFF

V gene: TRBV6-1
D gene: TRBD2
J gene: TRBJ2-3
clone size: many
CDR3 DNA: TGTGCCAGCAGTAGATTCGGACTAGCGGGGAGCACAGATACGCAGTATTTT
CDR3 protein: CASSRFGLAGSTDTQYF

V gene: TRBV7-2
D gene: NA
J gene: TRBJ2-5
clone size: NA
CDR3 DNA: TGTGCCAGCAGCCGCCAGCAGGGACGTAGGGAGACCCAGTACTTC
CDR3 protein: CASSRQQGRRETQYF

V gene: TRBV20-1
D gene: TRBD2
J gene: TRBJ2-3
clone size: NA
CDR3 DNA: TGCAGTGCTAGTTCGGCTAGCGGGGCCGCAGATACGCAGTATTTT
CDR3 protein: CSASSASGAADTQYF

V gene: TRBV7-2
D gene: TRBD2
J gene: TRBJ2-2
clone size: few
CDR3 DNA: TGTGCCAGCAGCTTAGCTAGCGGGAGAAGCACCGGGGAGCTGTTTTTT
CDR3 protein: CASSLASGRSTGELFF

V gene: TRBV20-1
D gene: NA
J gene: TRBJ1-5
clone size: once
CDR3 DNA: TGCAGTGCTAGACACGGCAGGAGCAATCAGCCCCAGCATTTT
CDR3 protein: CSARHGRSNQPQHF

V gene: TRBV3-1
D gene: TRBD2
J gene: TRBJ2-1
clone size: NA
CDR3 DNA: TGTGCCAGCAGCGAGGGACTAGCGGAGTACAATGAGCAGTTCTTC
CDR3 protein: CASSEGLAEYNEQFF

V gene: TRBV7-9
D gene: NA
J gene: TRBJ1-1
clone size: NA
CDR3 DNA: TGTGCCACTCGGGAAGGGAACACTGAAGCTTTCTTT
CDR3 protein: CATREGNTEAFF

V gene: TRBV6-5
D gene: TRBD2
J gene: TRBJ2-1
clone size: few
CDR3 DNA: TGTGCCAGCAGTACTCTCGGGGGGTGGGCCTACAATGAGCAGTTCTTC
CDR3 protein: CASSTLGGWAYNEQFF

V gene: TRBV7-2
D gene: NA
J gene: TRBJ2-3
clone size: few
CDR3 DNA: TGTGCCAGCAGCTCCACGGGCGGGCAGGATACGCAGTATTTT
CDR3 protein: CASSSTGGQDTQYF